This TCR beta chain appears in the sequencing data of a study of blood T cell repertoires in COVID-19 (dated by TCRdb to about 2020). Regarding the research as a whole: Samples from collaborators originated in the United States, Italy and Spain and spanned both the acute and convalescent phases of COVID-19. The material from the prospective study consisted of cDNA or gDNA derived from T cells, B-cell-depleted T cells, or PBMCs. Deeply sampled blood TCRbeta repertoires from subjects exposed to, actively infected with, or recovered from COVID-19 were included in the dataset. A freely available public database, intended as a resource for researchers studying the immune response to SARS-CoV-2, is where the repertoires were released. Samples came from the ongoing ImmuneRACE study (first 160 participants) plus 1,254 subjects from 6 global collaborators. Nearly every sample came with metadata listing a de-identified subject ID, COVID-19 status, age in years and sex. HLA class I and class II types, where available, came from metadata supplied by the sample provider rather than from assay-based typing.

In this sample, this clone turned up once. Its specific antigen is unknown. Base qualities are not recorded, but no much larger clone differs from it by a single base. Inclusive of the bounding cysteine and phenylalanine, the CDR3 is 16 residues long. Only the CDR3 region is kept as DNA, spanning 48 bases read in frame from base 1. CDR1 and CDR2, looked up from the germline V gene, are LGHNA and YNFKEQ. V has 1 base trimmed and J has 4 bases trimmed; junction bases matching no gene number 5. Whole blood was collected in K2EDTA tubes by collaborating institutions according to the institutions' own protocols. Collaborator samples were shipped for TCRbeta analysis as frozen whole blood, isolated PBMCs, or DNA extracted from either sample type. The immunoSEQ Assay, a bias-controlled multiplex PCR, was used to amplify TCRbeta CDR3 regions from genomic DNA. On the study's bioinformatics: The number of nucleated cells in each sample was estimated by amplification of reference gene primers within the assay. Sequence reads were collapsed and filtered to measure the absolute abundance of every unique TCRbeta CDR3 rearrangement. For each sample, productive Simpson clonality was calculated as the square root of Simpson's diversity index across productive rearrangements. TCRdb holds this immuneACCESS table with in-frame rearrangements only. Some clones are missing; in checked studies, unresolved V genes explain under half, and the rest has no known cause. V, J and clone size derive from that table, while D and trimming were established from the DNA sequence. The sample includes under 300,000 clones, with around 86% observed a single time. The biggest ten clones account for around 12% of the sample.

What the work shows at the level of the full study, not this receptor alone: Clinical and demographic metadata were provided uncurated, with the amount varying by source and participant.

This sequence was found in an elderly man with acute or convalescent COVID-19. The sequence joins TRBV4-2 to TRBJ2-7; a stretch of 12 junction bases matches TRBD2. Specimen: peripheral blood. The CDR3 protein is CASSQVASGGVYEQYF. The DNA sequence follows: TGTGCCAGCAGCCAAGTGGCTAGCGGGGGGGTATACGAGCAGTACTTC.